These T cell receptor beta chains were read from a single sample in a study of T cells in Graves' hyperthyroidism and ophthalmopathy. TCRdb ran MiXCR on the multiplex PCR reads and lists one entry per CDR3 protein. The table includes approximately 530,000 distinct CDR3 sequences, 16% detected once. The sample consisted of blood. These TCRs come from a woman younger than 35 with Graves' hyperthyroidism. The CDR3 runs from the conserved cysteine through the conserved F or W. A D gene is named only where the DNA matches it firmly. Clone size is shown for a subset of rows, as once, few, many or a class of expanded clone.

D gene,V gene,clone size,J gene,CDR3 DNA,CDR3 protein
NA,TRBV29-1,few,TRBJ2-7,TGCAGCGTTGAAGGTACTCCCGAGCAGTACTTC,CSVEGTPEQYF
NA,TRBV7-9,many,TRBJ2-7,TGTGCCAGCAGCTTAGGTAGAAGTAGCCTCGGGCACTACGAGCAGTACTTC,CASSLGRSSLGHYEQYF
NA,TRBV5-6,many,TRBJ1-1,TGTGCCAGCAGCTGGGGGGGCAGAGGAAGGAGGACTGAAGCTTTCTTT,CASSWGGRGRRTEAFF
TRBD2,TRBV28,many,TRBJ2-7,TGTGCCAGCCGAGCGGGGAGCTCCTACGAGCAGTACTTC,CASRAGSSYEQYF
TRBD1,TRBV19,NA,TRBJ2-1,TGTGCCAGTAATCATCCGGGACAGTTCACTTTTGGGCAGTTCTTC,CASNHPGQFTFGQFF
TRBD1,TRBV3-1,few,TRBJ1-6,TGTGCCAGCAGCCTACTCAGGGGGCGGGATTCACCCCTCCACTTT,CASSLLRGRDSPLHF
NA,TRBV28,NA,TRBJ1-6,TGTGCCAGCAGCATGACGGACCTTCCAAATTCACCCCTCCACTTT,CASSMTDLPNSPLHF
NA,TRBV13,NA,TRBJ2-7,TGTGCCAGCAGCTCCCGTGGTCGCGCCCACGAGCAGTACTTC,CASSSRGRAHEQYF
NA,TRBV10-3,few,TRBJ2-7,TGTGCCATCAGTGAGTCGACGCGGAGGGGCCTGGGCGAGCAGTACTTC,CAISESTRRGLGEQYF
NA,TRBV12-3/TRBV12-4,few,TRBJ1-3,TGTGCCAGCAGTTTAGGCCCTGAAAACACCATATATTTT,CASSLGPENTIYF
TRBD2,TRBV20-1,NA,TRBJ2-3,TGCAGTGCCTACGCCCTTCCGGGACTAGCGGGGATCACAGATACGCAGTATTTT,CSAYALPGLAGITDTQYF
NA,TRBV6-5,many,TRBJ2-7,TGTGCCAGCAGTTACCCCCCGGAGGGGACCTTTATTAACTACGAGCAGTACTTC,CASSYPPEGTFINYEQYF
NA,TRBV4-1,NA,TRBJ2-3,TGCGCCAGCAGCCAAACCCGCCCGATCAGTCGTCATCCCGTCGATACGCAGTATTTT,CASSQTRPISRHPVDTQYF
NA,TRBV20-1,many,TRBJ2-7,TGCAGTGCTAGAGTGGGGCAGGGGGGAAAGCAGTACTTC,CSARVGQGGKQYF
TRBD2,TRBV19,NA,TRBJ2-3,TGTGCCAGTAGTGGACGACTAGCGGGGGAAACAGATACGCAGTATTTT,CASSGRLAGETDTQYF
NA,TRBV20-1,many,TRBJ2-3,TGCAGTGCTAGAGAGTTAGGGGGTGATACGCAGTATTTT,CSARELGGDTQYF